A selection of T cell receptor beta chains follows, all from one sample in a study of control samples from healthy donors and cancer patients. Assay: immunoSEQ multiplex PCR; the TCRdb copy retains only in-frame clones and omits some. The data show approximately 74,000 clones, with about 94% seen just once and approximately 3% held by the top ten. Input material: blood. All receptors come from a woman in her 30s in good health. CDR3s include the opening cysteine and the closing phenylalanine or tryptophan. Fields, in order: V gene, J gene, CDR3 protein.

v_gene: TRBV28; j_gene: TRBJ1-1; CDR3aa: CASSPQENTEAFF
v_gene: TRBV11-1; j_gene: TRBJ2-3; CDR3aa: CASSVTSGGADTQYF
v_gene: TRBV5-4; j_gene: TRBJ2-3; CDR3aa: CASSRGTSGGTGTDTQYF
v_gene: TRBV5-4; j_gene: TRBJ1-1; CDR3aa: CASSPDLNRNTEAFF
v_gene: TRBV27; j_gene: TRBJ1-2; CDR3aa: CASSLTGQLFYGYTF
v_gene: TRBV7-9; j_gene: TRBJ2-3; CDR3aa: CASSLWSQGDTDTQYF
v_gene: TRBV29-1; j_gene: TRBJ2-1; CDR3aa: CSIVLSSYNEQFF
v_gene: TRBV3-1/TRBV3-2; j_gene: TRBJ2-2; CDR3aa: CASSQEFSGERELFF
v_gene: TRBV9; j_gene: TRBJ1-3; CDR3aa: CASSVAPNLSGNTIYF
v_gene: TRBV27; j_gene: TRBJ1-6; CDR3aa: CASSDIQGGNSPLHF
v_gene: TRBV6-5; j_gene: TRBJ1-6; CDR3aa: CASSYDGNSPLHF
v_gene: TRBV6-5; j_gene: TRBJ2-5; CDR3aa: CASSPVGAQETQYF
v_gene: TRBV5-6; j_gene: TRBJ1-6; CDR3aa: CASSRGQATSYNSPLHF
v_gene: TRBV14; j_gene: TRBJ2-1; CDR3aa: CASSPRTPDGQFF
v_gene: TRBV6-5; j_gene: TRBJ1-1; CDR3aa: CASRRTGSTEAFF
v_gene: TRBV27; j_gene: TRBJ2-7; CDR3aa: CARHRDSYEQYF
v_gene: TRBV5-1; j_gene: TRBJ2-1; CDR3aa: CASSLPGQGPNEQFF
v_gene: TRBV10-3; j_gene: TRBJ1-1; CDR3aa: CAISDSGPNTEAFF
v_gene: TRBV2; j_gene: TRBJ1-5; CDR3aa: CASSEARQGLYQPQHF
v_gene: TRBV24-1; j_gene: TRBJ2-1; CDR3aa: CATSDFGSPEQFF
v_gene: TRBV7-3; j_gene: TRBJ2-1; CDR3aa: CASSSSGGANNEQFF
v_gene: TRBV19; j_gene: TRBJ1-3; CDR3aa: CATRWGNTIYF
v_gene: TRBV15; j_gene: TRBJ2-1; CDR3aa: CATSGGQWGDNEQFF
v_gene: TRBV18; j_gene: TRBJ1-2; CDR3aa: CASSMGSGSSNYGYTF
v_gene: TRBV28; j_gene: TRBJ1-4; CDR3aa: CASSLGMRGHEKLFF
v_gene: TRBV6-1; j_gene: TRBJ2-4; CDR3aa: CASSEGLHLAKNIQYF
v_gene: TRBV7-9; j_gene: TRBJ1-5; CDR3aa: CASSLDGTQPQHF
v_gene: TRBV2; j_gene: TRBJ1-5; CDR3aa: CASSEAPWAQPQHF
v_gene: TRBV20-1; j_gene: TRBJ1-3; CDR3aa: CSARGFDTIYF
v_gene: TRBV6-6; j_gene: TRBJ2-7; CDR3aa: CASAPAGYEQYF
v_gene: TRBV7-2; j_gene: TRBJ1-3; CDR3aa: CASSFGRARISGNTIYF
v_gene: TRBV5-6; j_gene: TRBJ2-7; CDR3aa: CASSLSDREDEQYF
v_gene: TRBV6-1; j_gene: TRBJ1-4; CDR3aa: CASSEDKGAGEKLFF
v_gene: TRBV3-1/TRBV3-2; j_gene: TRBJ1-2; CDR3aa: CASSQVAASHGYTF
v_gene: TRBV18; j_gene: TRBJ2-1; CDR3aa: CASSPPGADYNEQFF
v_gene: TRBV18; j_gene: TRBJ1-5; CDR3aa: CASSEQGASNQPQHF
v_gene: TRBV7-9; j_gene: TRBJ1-2; CDR3aa: CASSLDSRGYTF
v_gene: TRBV7-2; j_gene: TRBJ1-4; CDR3aa: CASSLVVAGEKLFF
v_gene: TRBV5-1; j_gene: TRBJ1-1; CDR3aa: CASSSRRGARGNTEAFF
v_gene: TRBV30; j_gene: TRBJ2-2; CDR3aa: CAWSAHRGQSTGELFF
v_gene: TRBV7-8; j_gene: TRBJ2-3; CDR3aa: CASSTRQGTDTQYF
v_gene: TRBV4-1; j_gene: TRBJ1-2; CDR3aa: CASSQAGQGVGYTF
v_gene: TRBV6-6; j_gene: TRBJ1-4; CDR3aa: CASSETRERKLFF
v_gene: TRBV6-4; j_gene: TRBJ2-5; CDR3aa: CASSDRVPSGWIQETQYF
v_gene: TRBV19; j_gene: TRBJ1-1; CDR3aa: CASSSGTGGAWAEAFF
v_gene: TRBV30; j_gene: TRBJ2-3; CDR3aa: CAWSAMLLAGVTDTQYF
v_gene: TRBV7-2; j_gene: TRBJ1-4; CDR3aa: CASSPLIATNEKLFF